This T cell receptor (beta chain) appears in the sequencing data of a study of identifying expanded T cells in peripheral blood. Findings and caveats of the study: Variance in clone template counts between roughly 2-week samples significantly increased with total template count across all healthy donors. Technical replicates showed about 1.1 changed clones; roughly two weeks roughly 15; four weeks 19.

V lost 3 bases and J lost 6, with 12 bases in between. This CDR3 has 14 residues. Germline V gene data show CDR1 as MNHNS and CDR2 as SASEGT. Worth noting for this clone: What it binds is not known.

During the collection period, no donor immune events like infections were recorded. Sequencing used immunoSEQ multiplex PCR; TCRdb keeps in-frame clones, though not all of them. Of some 78,000 clones listed, 88% were seen once; the top ten hold around a fifth. Sequencing was performed on blood. The rearrangement uses TRBV6-1 and TRBJ1-5; a weak D match, TRBD1 (6 bases). This receptor was identified in a person aged 18 to 75 in good health. In nucleotides, the CDR3 is TGTGCCAGCAGTGAGGGGGCTCCAACTCAGCCCCAGCATTTT. Translated: CASSEGAPTQPQHF.